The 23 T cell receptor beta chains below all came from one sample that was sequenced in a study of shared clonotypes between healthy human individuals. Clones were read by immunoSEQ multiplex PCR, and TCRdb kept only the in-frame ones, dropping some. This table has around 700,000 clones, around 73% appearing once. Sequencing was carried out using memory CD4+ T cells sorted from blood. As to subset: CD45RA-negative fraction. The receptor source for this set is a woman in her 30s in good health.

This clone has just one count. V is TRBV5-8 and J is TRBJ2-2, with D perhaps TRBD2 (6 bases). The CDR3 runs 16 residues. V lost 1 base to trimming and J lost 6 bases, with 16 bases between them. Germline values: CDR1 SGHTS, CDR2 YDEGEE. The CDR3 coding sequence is TGTGCCAGCAGCTTGCTGGCCGGGGGAGACGCCGGGGAGCTGTTTTTT. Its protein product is CASSLLAGGDAGELFF.

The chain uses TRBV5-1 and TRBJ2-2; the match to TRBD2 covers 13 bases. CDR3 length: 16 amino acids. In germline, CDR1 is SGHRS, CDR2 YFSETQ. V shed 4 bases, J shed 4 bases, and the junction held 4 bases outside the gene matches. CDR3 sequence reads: CASSPGTSGITGELFF. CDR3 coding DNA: TGCGCCAGCAGCCCGGGGACTAGCGGGATCACCGGGGAGCTGTTTTTT.

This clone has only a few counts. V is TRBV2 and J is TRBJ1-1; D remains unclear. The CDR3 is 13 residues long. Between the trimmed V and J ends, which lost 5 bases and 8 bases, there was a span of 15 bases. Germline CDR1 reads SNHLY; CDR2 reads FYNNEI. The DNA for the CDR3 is TGTGCCAGCAGTCTCCTAACACGGCGAGAAGCTTTCTTT. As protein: CASSLLTRREAFF.

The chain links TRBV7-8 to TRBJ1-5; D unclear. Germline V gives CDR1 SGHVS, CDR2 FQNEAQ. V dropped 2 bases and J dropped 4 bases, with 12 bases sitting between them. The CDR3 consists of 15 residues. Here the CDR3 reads CASSLSAEANQPQHF. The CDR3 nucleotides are TGTGCCAGCAGCTTATCAGCGGAGGCGAATCAGCCCCAGCATTTT.

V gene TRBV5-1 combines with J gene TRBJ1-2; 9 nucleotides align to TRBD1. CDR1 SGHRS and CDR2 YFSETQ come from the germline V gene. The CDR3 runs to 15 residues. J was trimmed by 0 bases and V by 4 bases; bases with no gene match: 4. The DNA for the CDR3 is TGCGCCAGCAGCATCGGACAGGGGTCTAACTATGGCTACACCTTC. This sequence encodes CASSIGQGSNYGYTF.

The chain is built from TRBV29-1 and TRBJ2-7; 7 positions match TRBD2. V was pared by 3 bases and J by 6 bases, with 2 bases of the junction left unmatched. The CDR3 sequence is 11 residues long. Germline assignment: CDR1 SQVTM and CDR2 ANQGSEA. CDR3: CSVERGGEQYF. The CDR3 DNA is TGCAGCGTTGAGCGCGGGGGCGAGCAGTACTTC.

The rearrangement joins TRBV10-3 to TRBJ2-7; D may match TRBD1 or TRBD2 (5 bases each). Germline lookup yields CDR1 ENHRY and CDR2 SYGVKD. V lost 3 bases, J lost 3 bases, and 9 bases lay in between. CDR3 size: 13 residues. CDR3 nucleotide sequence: TGTGCCATCAGTGATAAGGGGAGCTACGAGCAGTACTTC. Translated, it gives CAISDKGSYEQYF.

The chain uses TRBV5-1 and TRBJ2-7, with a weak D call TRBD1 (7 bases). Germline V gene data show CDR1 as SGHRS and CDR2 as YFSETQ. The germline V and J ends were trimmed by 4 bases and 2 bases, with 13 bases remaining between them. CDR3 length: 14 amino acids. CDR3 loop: CASSGGDSTYEQYF. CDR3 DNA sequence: TGCGCCAGCAGCGGAGGGGACAGCACCTACGAGCAGTACTTC.

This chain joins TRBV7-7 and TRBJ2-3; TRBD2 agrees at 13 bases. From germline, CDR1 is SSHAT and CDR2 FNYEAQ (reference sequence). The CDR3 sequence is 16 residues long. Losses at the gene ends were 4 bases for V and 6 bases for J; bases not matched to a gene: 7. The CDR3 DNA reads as TGTGCCAGCAGCTCCCACGGACTAGCGGGAGCCGATACGCAGTATTTT. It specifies CASSSHGLAGADTQYF.

The DNA of the CDR3 is TGCGCCAGCAGCTTGGCGGCTGGGAAGGACGAGCAGTACTTC. Translated: CASSLAAGKDEQYF. J is TRBJ2-7 and V is TRBV5-1; no reliable D call. The length of the CDR3 is 14 residues. CDR1 SGHRS and CDR2 YFSETQ come from the germline V gene. V was cut by 0 bases and J by 5 bases, with 12 bases left in between.

The CDR3 DNA follows: TGTGCCAGCAGCCTGATGGGACAGGACGTGAACACTGAAGCTTTCTTT. It translates to CASSLMGQDVNTEAFF. This chain uses TRBV7-3 with TRBJ1-1; 8 bases are shared with TRBD1. The CDR3 runs to 16 residues. In germline, CDR1 is SGHTA, CDR2 FQGTGA. The trim removed 5 bases at V and 0 bases at J, leaving 8 bases unmatched.

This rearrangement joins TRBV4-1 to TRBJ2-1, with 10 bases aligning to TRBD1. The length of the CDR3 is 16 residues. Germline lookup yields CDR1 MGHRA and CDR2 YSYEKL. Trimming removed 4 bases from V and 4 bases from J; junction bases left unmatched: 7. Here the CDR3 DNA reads TGCGCCAGCAGCCTCCTACCGGGACAGGGGTACAATGAGCAGTTCTTC. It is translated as CASSLLPGQGYNEQFF.

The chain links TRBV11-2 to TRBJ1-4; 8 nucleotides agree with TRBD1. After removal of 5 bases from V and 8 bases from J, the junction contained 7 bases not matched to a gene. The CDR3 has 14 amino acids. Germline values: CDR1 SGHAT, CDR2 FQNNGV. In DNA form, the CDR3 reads TGTGCCAGCAGCCGCGACAGGGGCGTAGAAAAACTGTTTTTT. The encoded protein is CASSRDRGVEKLFF.

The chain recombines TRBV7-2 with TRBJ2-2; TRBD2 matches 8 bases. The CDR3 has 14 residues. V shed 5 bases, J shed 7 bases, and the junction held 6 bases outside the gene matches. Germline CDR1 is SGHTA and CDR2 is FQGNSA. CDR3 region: CASSLGLGGGELFF. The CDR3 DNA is TGTGCCAGCAGCCTGGGACTAGGTGGCGGGGAGCTGTTTTTT.

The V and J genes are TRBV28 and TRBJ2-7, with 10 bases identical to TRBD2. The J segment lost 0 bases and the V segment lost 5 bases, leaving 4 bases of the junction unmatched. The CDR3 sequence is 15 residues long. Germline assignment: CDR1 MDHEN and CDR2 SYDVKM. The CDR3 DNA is TGTGCCAGCAGTAGGGGACTAGCGAGCTCCTACGAGCAGTACTTC. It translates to CASSRGLASSYEQYF.

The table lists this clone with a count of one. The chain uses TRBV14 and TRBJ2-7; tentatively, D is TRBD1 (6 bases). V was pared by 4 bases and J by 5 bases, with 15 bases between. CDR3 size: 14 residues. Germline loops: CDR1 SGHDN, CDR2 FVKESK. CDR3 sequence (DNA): TGTGCCAGCAGCCGGAGACAGGCTCAGGACGAGCAGTACTTC. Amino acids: CASSRRQAQDEQYF.

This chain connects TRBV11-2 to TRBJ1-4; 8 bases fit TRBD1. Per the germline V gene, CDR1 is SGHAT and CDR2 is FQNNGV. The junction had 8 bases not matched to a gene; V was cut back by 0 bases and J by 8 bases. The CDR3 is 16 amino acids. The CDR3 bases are TGTGCCAGCAGCTTAGAGTATCAGGGGACAGGAGAAAAACTGTTTTTT. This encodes CASSLEYQGTGEKLFF.

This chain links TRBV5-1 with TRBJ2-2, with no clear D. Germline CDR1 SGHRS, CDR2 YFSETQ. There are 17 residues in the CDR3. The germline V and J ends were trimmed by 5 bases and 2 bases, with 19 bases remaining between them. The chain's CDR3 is CASRISSRPVNTGELFF. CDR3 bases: TGCGCCAGCAGAATCAGTAGCCGCCCGGTTAACACCGGGGAGCTGTTTTTT.

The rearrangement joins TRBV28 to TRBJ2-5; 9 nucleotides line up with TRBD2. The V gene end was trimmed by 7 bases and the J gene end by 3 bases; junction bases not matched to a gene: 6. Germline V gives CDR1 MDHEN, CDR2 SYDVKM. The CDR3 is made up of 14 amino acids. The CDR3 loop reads CASIGSGGKETQYF. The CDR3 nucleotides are TGTGCCAGCATCGGTAGCGGGGGAAAAGAGACCCAGTACTTC.

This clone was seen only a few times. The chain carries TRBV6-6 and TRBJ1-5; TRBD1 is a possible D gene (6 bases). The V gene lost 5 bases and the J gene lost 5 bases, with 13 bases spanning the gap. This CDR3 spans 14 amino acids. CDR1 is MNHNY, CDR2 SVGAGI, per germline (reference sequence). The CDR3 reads CASSADRGHQPQHF. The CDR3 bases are TGTGCCAGCAGTGCTGATCGGGGGCATCAGCCCCAGCATTTT.

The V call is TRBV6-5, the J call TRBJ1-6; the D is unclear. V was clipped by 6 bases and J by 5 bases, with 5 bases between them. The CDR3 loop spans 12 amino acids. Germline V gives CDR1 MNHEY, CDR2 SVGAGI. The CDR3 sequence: CASSNNNSPLHF. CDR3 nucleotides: TGTGCCAGCAGCAACAATAATTCACCCCTCCACTTT.

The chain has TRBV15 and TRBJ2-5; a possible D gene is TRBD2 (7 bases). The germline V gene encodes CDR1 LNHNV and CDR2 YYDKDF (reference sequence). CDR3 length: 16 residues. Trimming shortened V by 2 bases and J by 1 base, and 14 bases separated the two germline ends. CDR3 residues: CATSRTGGRSQETQYF. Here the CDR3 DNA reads TGTGCCACCAGCAGAACCGGGGGGCGAAGCCAAGAGACCCAGTACTTC.

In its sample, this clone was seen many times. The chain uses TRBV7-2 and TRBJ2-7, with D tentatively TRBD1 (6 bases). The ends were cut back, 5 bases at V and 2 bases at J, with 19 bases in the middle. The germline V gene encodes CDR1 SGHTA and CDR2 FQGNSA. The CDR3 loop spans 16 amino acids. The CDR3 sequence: CASSEAGTPVTYEQYF. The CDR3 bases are TGTGCCAGCAGCGAAGCCGGGACACCTGTAACCTACGAGCAGTACTTC.